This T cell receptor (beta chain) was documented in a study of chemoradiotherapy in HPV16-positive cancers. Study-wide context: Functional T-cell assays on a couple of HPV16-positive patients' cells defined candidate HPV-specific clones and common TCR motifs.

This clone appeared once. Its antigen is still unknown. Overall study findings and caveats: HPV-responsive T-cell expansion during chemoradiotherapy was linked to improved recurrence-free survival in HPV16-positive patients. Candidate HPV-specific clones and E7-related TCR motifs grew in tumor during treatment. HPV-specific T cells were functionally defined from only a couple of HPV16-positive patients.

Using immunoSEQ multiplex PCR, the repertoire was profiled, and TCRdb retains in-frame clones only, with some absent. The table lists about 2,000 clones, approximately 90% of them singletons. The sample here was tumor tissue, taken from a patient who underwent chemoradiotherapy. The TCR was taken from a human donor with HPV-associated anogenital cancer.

CDR3 DNA sequence: TGCAGTGTAGGGGGAGGGTGGGAGCAGTACTTC. Its translation is CSVGGGWEQYF. J is TRBJ2-7 and V is TRBV20-1, with D possibly matching TRBD2 (7 bases). Germline-derived CDR1 and CDR2 are DFQATT and SNEGSKA (reference sequence). The CDR3 length is 11 residues. Trimming took 7 bases from V and 7 from J, leaving 14 bases between them.